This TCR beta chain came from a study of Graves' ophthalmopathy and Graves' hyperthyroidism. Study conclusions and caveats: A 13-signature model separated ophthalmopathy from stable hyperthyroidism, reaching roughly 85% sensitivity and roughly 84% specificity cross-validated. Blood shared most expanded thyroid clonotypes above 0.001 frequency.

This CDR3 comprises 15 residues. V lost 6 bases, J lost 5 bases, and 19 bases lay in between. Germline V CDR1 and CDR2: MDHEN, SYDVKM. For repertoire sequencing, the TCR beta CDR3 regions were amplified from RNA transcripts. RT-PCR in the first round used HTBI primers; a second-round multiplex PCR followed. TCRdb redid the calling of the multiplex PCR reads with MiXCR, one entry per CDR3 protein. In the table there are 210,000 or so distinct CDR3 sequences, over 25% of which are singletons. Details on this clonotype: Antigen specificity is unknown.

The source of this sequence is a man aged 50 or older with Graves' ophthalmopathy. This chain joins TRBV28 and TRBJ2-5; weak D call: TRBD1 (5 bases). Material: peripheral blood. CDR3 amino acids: CASSDRTFSGETQYF. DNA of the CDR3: TGTGCCAGCAGCGACCGGACATTCTCTGGGGAGACCCAGTACTTC.